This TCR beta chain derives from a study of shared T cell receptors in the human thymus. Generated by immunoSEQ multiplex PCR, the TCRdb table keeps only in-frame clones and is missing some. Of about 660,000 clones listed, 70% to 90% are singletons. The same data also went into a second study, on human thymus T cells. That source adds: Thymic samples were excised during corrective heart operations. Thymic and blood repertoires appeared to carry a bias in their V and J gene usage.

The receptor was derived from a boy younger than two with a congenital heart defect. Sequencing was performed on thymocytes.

This CDR3 is CASSPRGKGQGTYEQYF. The CDR3 region has the DNA TGTGCCAGCTCACCACGGGGTAAGGGACAGGGGACCTACGAGCAGTACTTC. This chain joins TRBV18 and TRBJ2-7, with 10 bases identical to TRBD1. Germline CDR1 reads KGHSH; CDR2 reads LQKENI. Losses at the gene ends were 1 base for V and 2 bases for J; bases not matched to a gene: 8. The CDR3 is made up of 17 amino acids.